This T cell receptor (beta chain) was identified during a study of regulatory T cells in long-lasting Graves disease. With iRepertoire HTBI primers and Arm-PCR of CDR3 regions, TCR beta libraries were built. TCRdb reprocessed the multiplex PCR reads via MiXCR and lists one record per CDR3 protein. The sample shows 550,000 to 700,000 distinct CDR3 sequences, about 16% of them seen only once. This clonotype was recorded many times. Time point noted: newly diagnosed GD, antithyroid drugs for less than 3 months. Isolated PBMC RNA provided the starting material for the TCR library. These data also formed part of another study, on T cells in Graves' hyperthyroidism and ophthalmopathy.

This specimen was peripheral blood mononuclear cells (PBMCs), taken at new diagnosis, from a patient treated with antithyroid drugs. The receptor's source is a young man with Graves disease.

CDR3 protein: CSAVYSGRVAYEQYF. CDR3 in DNA: TGCAGTGCTGTCTATAGCGGGAGGGTGGCCTACGAGCAGTACTTC. The chain joins TRBV20-1 to TRBJ2-7, with 11 bases lining up with TRBD2. With V trimmed by 5 bases and J by 2 bases, 8 bases remained unmatched. The CDR3 sequence is 15 residues long. The germline V gene encodes CDR1 DFQATT and CDR2 SNEGSKA (reference sequence).